This TCR beta chain was retrieved from a study of shared clonotypes between healthy human individuals. Study observations and caveats: Sequencing of the sorted subsets was shown by rarefaction to be incomplete despite large depth.

Naive CD8 isolation took CD45RO-negative cells positively selected for CCR7 and excluded terminally differentiated effector memory CD45RA+ cells. Comments on this clone: What it recognizes is unknown.

Profiled with immunoSEQ multiplex PCR; TCRdb holds only in-frame clones, not every one. This sample carries approximately 1.9 million clones, approximately 92% of them seen once, and the ten largest clones take more than 1.5%. The sequence was collected from a man aged 18 to 29 in good health. Some clones in this sample may be carry-over from other donors' samples. Input material: naive CD8+ T cells from PBMCs.

The CDR3 here is CASSYDRVGYEQYF. In nucleotides, the CDR3 is TGTGCCAGCAGTTACGACAGGGTAGGGTACGAGCAGTACTTC. The rearrangement joins TRBV6-5 to TRBJ2-7; 7 bases are a match to TRBD1. This CDR3 comprises 14 residues. Germline values: CDR1 MNHEY, CDR2 SVGAGI. V was clipped by 2 bases and J by 4 bases; unmatched bases: 5.